The 6 T cell receptor beta chains given below trace back to one sample, sequenced in a study of cytomegalovirus exposure and HLA in healthy donors. PCR amplification relied on 60 Vbeta primers (plus 13 Jbeta primers). Generated by immunoSEQ multiplex PCR, the TCRdb table keeps only in-frame clones and is missing some. The sample comprises 160,000 or so clones, 85% of which are singletons, and about 2.4% rests with the top ten. The sequencing input was PBMCs. All receptors come from a woman aged 18-29 years in good health and CMV-seronegative.

The count of this clone is one. The rearrangement uses TRBV10-1 and TRBJ2-5; 10 bases are shared with TRBD2. The CDR3 has 15 residues. The trim removed 0 bases at V and 7 bases at J, leaving 5 bases unmatched. The V gene's germline CDR1 is WNHNN and CDR2 SYGVQD (reference sequence). Written as DNA, the CDR3 is TGCGCCAGCAGTGAGTCGTCTAGCGGGGGTGGGACCCAGTACTTC. Protein product: CASSESSSGGGTQYF.

This clone was picked up one time. V gene TRBV11-2 combines with J gene TRBJ1-1; weak D call: TRBD1 (5 bases). V was trimmed by 5 bases and J by 8 bases, leaving 12 bases between them. The CDR3 runs to 12 residues. Germline V gene sequence: CDR1 SGHAT, CDR2 FQNNGV. CDR3 protein: CASSQGGREAFF. The CDR3 DNA sequence: TGTGCCAGCAGCCAGGGCGGGAGGGAAGCTTTCTTT.

V gene TRBV15 combines with J gene TRBJ2-7; 7 positions match TRBD1. The V segment lost 4 bases and the J segment 4 bases; nucleotides outside the gene matches: 7. Germline lookup yields CDR1 LNHNV and CDR2 YYDKDF (reference sequence). The CDR3 loop spans 14 amino acids. CDR3: CATSTRQGEYEQYF. In nucleotides, the CDR3 is TGTGCCACCAGCACTCGACAGGGCGAGTACGAGCAGTACTTC.

This clone has just one count. The genes are TRBV2 and TRBJ2-7; 7 nucleotides match TRBD2. CDR1 is SNHLY and CDR2 is FYNNEI in the germline V gene. The CDR3 spans 14 residues. The junction had 7 bases not matched to a gene; V was cut back by 7 bases and J by 1 base. CDR3 loop: CASTGGLVSYEQYF. CDR3 nucleotide sequence: TGTGCCAGCACCGGGGGGTTGGTGTCCTACGAGCAGTACTTC.

Remarks on this clone: One end of the junction does not line up with germline, which may come from a read error. The chain links TRBV7-9 to TRBJ2-7; 7 bases map to TRBD2. The CDR3 loop spans 16 amino acids. Germline V gene data show CDR1 as SEHNR and CDR2 as FQNEAQ (reference sequence). The CDR3 DNA follows: TGTTCCAGCAGCTCTTCTAGCGGCCATAGCTCCTACGAGCAGTACTTC. It encodes CSSSSSSGHSSYEQYF.

V and J are TRBV11-2 and TRBJ2-2, with TRBD2 identical over 8 bases. Germline CDR1 and CDR2: SGHAT and FQNNGV. Trimming took 8 bases from V and 2 from J; bases not matched to a gene: 7. The CDR3 is 15 amino acids. As DNA, the CDR3 is TGTGCCAGCCGGGGGGGACCCACAAACACCGGGGAGCTGTTTTTT. Its protein is CASRGGPTNTGELFF.